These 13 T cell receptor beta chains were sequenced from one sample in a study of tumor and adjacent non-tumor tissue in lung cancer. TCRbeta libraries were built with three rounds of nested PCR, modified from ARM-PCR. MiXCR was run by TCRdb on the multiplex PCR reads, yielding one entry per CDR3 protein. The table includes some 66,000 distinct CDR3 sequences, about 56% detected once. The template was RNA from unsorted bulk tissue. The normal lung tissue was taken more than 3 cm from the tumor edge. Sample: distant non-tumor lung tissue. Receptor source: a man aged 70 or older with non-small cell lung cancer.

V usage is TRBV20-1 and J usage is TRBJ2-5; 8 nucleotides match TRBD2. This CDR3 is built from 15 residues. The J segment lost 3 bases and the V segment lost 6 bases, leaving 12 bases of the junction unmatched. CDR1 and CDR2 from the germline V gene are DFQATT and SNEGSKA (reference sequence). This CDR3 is CSAAITGGAEETQYF. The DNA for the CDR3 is TGCAGTGCAGCCATTACCGGGGGGGCGGAAGAGACCCAGTACTTC.

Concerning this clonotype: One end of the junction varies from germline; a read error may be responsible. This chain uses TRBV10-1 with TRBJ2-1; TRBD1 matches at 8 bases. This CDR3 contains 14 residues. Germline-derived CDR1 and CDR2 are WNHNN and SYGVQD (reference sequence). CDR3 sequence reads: CAITGTGLYNEKFF. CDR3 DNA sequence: TGCGCCATCACCGGGACAGGCCTCTACAATGAGAAGTTCTTC.

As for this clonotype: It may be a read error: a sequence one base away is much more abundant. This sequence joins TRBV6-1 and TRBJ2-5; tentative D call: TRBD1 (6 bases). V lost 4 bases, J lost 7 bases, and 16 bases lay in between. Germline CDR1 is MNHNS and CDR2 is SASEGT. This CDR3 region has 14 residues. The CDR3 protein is CASSVRDKVATQYF. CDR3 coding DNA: TGTGCCAGCAGTGTCCGGGACAAGGTGGCGACCCAGTACTTC.

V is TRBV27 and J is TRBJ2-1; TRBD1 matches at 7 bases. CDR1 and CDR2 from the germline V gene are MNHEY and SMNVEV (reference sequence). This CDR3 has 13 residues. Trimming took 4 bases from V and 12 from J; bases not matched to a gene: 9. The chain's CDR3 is CASSWNRGDGQFF. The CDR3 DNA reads TGTGCCAGCAGTTGGAACAGGGGTGATGGGCAGTTCTTC.

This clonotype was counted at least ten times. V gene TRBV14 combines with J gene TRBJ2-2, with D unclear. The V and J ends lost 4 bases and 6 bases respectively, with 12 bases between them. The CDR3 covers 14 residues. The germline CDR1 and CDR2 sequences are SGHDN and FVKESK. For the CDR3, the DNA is TGTGCCAGCAGCCGGCTGGGGTTTCCCGGGGAGCTGTTTTTT. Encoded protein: CASSRLGFPGELFF.

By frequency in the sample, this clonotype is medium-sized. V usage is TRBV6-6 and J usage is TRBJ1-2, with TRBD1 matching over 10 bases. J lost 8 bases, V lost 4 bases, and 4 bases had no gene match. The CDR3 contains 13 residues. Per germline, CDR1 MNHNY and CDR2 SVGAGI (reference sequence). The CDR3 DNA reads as TGTGCCAGCAGTTCCGGGACAGGGGAAGGCTACACCTTC. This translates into CASSSGTGEGYTF.

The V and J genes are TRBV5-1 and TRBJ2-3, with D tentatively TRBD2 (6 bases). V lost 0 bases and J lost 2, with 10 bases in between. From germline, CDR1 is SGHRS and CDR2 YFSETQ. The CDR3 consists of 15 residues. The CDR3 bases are TGCGCCAGCAGCTTGGCCATAGCGGACACAGATACGCAGTATTTT. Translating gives CASSLAIADTDTQYF.

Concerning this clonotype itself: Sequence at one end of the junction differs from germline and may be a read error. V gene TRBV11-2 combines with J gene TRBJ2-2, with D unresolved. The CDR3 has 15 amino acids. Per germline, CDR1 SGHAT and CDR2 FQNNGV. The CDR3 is CACSLSFGYTEELFF. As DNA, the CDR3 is TGTGCCTGCAGCTTAAGTTTCGGGTACACCGAGGAGCTGTTTTTT.

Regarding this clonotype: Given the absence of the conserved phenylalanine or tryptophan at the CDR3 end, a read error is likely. The CDR3 bases are TGCGCCAACAGCCAAGTTTTAGCGGGGGCCGGCGAGACCCAGTACTTA. Amino acids: CANSQVLAGAGETQYL. J is TRBJ2-5 and V is TRBV4-1; 9 bases align to TRBD2. Germline CDR1 reads MGHRA; CDR2 reads YSYEKL. The CDR3 spans 16 residues.

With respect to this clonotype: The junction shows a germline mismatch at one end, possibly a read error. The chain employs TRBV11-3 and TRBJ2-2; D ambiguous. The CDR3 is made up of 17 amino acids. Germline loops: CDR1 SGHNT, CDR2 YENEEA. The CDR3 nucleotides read TGTGCCAGCAACAACAAGGGATCTGGCGCGAACACAGGGGAGCTGTTTTTT. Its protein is CASNNKGSGANTGELFF.

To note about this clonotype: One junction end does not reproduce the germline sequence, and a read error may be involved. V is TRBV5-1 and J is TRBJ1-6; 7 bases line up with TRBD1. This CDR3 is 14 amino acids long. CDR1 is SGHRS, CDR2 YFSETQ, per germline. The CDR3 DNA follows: TGCGCCAGCAGCTTCCGGGACAGCAATTCATCCCTCCACTTT. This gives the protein CASSFRDSNSSLHF.

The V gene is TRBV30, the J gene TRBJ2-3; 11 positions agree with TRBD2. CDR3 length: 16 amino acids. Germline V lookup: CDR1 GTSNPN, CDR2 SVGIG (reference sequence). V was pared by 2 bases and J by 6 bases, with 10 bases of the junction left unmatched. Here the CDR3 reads CAWSKFTSGSSDTQYF. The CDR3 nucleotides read TGTGCCTGGAGTAAGTTTACTAGCGGGAGTTCGGATACGCAGTATTTT.

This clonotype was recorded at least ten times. In nucleotides, the CDR3 is TGTGCCAGCAGCTTAAGGACTATCCCTGGGCCCACAGATACGCAGTATTTT. Translation gives CASSLRTIPGPTDTQYF. V gene TRBV11-2 combines with J gene TRBJ2-3, with D possibly TRBD2 on 6 matching bases. CDR3 length equals 17 residues. Trimming left V 2 bases short and J 2 bases short, with 17 bases between. Per germline, CDR1 SGHAT and CDR2 FQNNGV.